The 11 T cell receptor beta chains reported below all come from one sample, sequenced in a study of beta chain features in type 1 diabetes. Expressed TCRB transcripts were sequenced because the entire RNA isolate underwent reverse transcription. The repertoire was sequenced with immunoSEQ multiplex PCR; TCRdb's copy has only in-frame clones and lacks some. The sample records some 330,000 clones, approximately 11% being singletons. Sequenced material: naive CD4+ T cells from blood. The receptors were sampled from a woman under 40 in good health.

This clone was counted between two and nine times. The rearrangement joins TRBV28 to TRBJ2-4, with a weak D call TRBD2 (6 bases). V gave up 5 bases and J gave up 3 bases, with 17 bases separating them. In germline, CDR1 is MDHEN, CDR2 SYDVKM. This CDR3 contains 16 residues. The CDR3, as DNA: TGTGCCAGCAGTCCAATCGGGAGTGGGGACAAAAACATTCAGTACTTC. Its translation: CASSPIGSGDKNIQYF.

The chain uses TRBV5-1 and TRBJ2-5; 10 bases fit TRBD2. With V trimmed by 7 bases and J by 5 bases, 5 bases remained unmatched. CDR3 size: 13 residues. CDR1 is SGHRS, CDR2 YFSETQ, per germline. CDR3 sequence reads: CASAAGGPETQYF. The CDR3 nucleotides read TGCGCCAGCGCAGCGGGAGGGCCGGAGACCCAGTACTTC.

Here the CDR3 DNA reads TGTGCCAGTAGTACGACAGGGTCCAGCTACGAGCAGTACTTC. Amino acids: CASSTTGSSYEQYF. The chain joins TRBV19 to TRBJ2-7; 7 bases agree with TRBD1. The CDR3 runs to 14 residues. V gave up 4 bases and J gave up 3 bases; unmatched junction bases: 6. The V gene's germline CDR1 is LNHDA and CDR2 SQIVND (reference sequence).

This clone was counted a few times. This chain connects TRBV7-8 to TRBJ2-7; TRBD1 matches 7 bases. The J segment lost 0 bases and the V segment lost 4 bases, leaving 3 bases of the junction unmatched. There are 14 residues in the CDR3. Germline V gene sequence: CDR1 SGHVS, CDR2 FQNEAQ. The DNA of the CDR3 is TGTGCCAGCAGCTCCGGGACAGCCTCCTACGAGCAGTACTTC. Its protein product is CASSSGTASYEQYF.

This clone was seen a handful of times. The chain recombines TRBV28 with TRBJ2-1, with 9 bases that match TRBD1. J gave up 5 bases and V 7 bases, and 12 bases lay outside the gene matches. The CDR3 runs to 16 residues. Germline assignment: CDR1 MDHEN and CDR2 SYDVKM. The DNA of the CDR3 is TGTGCCAGCACCCCGCCGTACAGGGGGCGCGACAATGAGCAGTTCTTC. This sequence encodes CASTPPYRGRDNEQFF. The full variable domain, in which reference TRBV28 and TRBJ2-1 provide the parts outside the CDR3, is DVKVTQSSRYLVKRTGEKVFLECVQDMDHENMFWYRQDPGLGLRLIYFSYDVKMKEKGDIPEGYSVSREKKERFSLILESASTNQTSMYLCASTPPYRGRDNEQFFGPGTRLTVL.

The chain combines TRBV18 with TRBJ1-2; TRBD1 matches 9 bases. Germline CDR1 and CDR2: KGHSH and LQKENI. This CDR3 has 14 amino acids. J lost 6 bases, V lost 5 bases, and 7 bases had no gene match. The CDR3 is CASSFRQGEDGYTF. CDR3 DNA: TGTGCCAGCTCATTTCGACAGGGGGAGGATGGCTACACCTTC.

This clone was seen a few times. The J gene is TRBJ1-2, the V gene TRBV27; 8 bases align to TRBD1. CDR1 is MNHEY, CDR2 SMNVEV, per germline (reference sequence). V shed 6 bases, J shed 5 bases, and the junction held 11 bases outside the gene matches. This CDR3 is 15 amino acids long. CDR3 region: CASRGLGQDEYGYTF. The CDR3 coding sequence is TGTGCCAGCAGGGGCTTGGGACAGGACGAGTATGGCTACACCTTC.

The genes are TRBV25-1 and TRBJ1-2; D gene unclear. V was trimmed by 7 bases and J by 5 bases, leaving 11 bases between them. Germline values: CDR1 MGHDK, CDR2 SYGVNS. The CDR3 spans 12 residues. Here the CDR3 DNA reads TGTGCCAGCACCATGACTGGATATGGCTACACCTTC. It is translated as CASTMTGYGYTF.

This clone was observed a few times. The rearrangement uses TRBV6-6 and TRBJ1-4, with TRBD1 matching 7 bases. The germline CDR1 and CDR2 sequences are MNHNY and SVGAGI (reference sequence). V gave up 7 bases and J gave up 8 bases; unmatched junction bases: 10. This CDR3 is 14 amino acids long. The CDR3 nucleotides read TGTGCCAGCACTGGACAGGCGGCTTTGGAAAAACTGTTTTTT. Translation gives CASTGQAALEKLFF.

This clone was observed a few times. This chain links TRBV9 with TRBJ2-1; 8 bases map to TRBD2. The J segment lost 11 bases and the V segment lost 3 bases, leaving 7 bases of the junction unmatched. The length of the CDR3 is 13 residues. From germline, CDR1 is SGDLS and CDR2 YYNGEE. This chain's CDR3 is CASSALAGRKQFF. In DNA, the CDR3 is TGTGCCAGCAGCGCATTAGCGGGAAGGAAGCAGTTCTTC.

The CDR3 DNA reads as TGTGCCAGCAGCCCCCGGCCCCAAAGCGGGAGGGCCGAATCCGGGCAGTTCTTC. This gives the protein CASSPRPQSGRAESGQFF. The rearrangement joins TRBV28 to TRBJ2-1, with 10 bases fitting TRBD2. With 6 bases clipped from V and 12 bases from J, the junction kept 23 bases outside the gene matches. Germline CDR1 MDHEN, CDR2 SYDVKM. The CDR3 runs to 18 residues.